This TCR beta chain was found in a study of neoadjuvant anti-PD-1 for oral cavity cancer. The CDR3 is 13 amino acids. CDR1 is MNHNS and CDR2 is SASEGT in the germline V gene. J gave up 2 bases and V 5 bases, and 2 bases lay outside the gene matches. Time point specified: after neoadjuvant nivolumab, at surgical resection. Profiling relied on immunoSEQ multiplex PCR, and the TCRdb table lists in-frame clones only, not all of them. Here the sample spans over 8,000 clones, about 80% being singletons. Sequences were derived from PBMCs, sampled after nivolumab (anti-PD-1) treatment. This TCR derives from a person aged 40-85 years with oral cavity squamous cell carcinoma. This rearrangement joins TRBV6-1 to TRBJ1-2; 7 positions agree with TRBD1. CDR3: CASSQTGNYGYTF. DNA for the CDR3: TGTGCCAGCAGTCAGACAGGGAACTATGGCTACACCTTC.